This T cell receptor (beta chain) emerged from a study of CD8 T cells in Susac syndrome. Regarding the study as a whole: Acknowledgment was made by the study that its TCR sequencing and HLA analysis involved a relatively small number of individuals.

This clonotype was seen more than once but under ten times. Antigen: not known. In contrast to the negatively isolated CD8+ and CD4+ T cells, TEMRA cells were FACS-enriched. Reverse transcription of about 0.45 to 1 ug RNA was performed with random hexamers. A multiplex approach, immunoSEQ multiplex PCR, amplified TCR beta CDR3 across 54 Vbeta and 13 Jbeta. TCRdb reprocessed the immunoSEQ multiplex PCR reads via MiXCR and lists one record per CDR3 protein. The sample includes about 300,000 distinct CDR3 sequences, 80% to 90% of them seen just once. Trimming took off 8 bases at V and 7 bases at J, with 12 bases between the two ends. This CDR3 comprises 12 residues. Germline CDR1 and CDR2: LNHDA and SQIVND (reference sequence).

The chain has TRBV19 and TRBJ1-5; maybe TRBD1 (5 bases). Sequencing was done on a sample of CD8+ T cells from PBMCs. The TCR originated in a human donor with multiple sclerosis. The CDR3 nucleotides are TGTGCCAGTTCGAGAGGGGAGCAGCCCCAGCATTTT. Translation gives CASSRGEQPQHF.